This TCR beta chain was captured in a study of T cells in localized non-small cell lung cancer (dated by TCRdb to 2020 to 2022). In the study overall: T cell repertoires of about 240 early-stage NSCLC patients were analyzed, with tumors being compared against uninvolved tumor-adjacent lungs. NSCLC patients had a mean age of roughly 66 years, and fewer than 150 were male and some 98 female. All 240 or so NSCLC patients in the cohort were treatment-naive and had localized lung tumors that were resected. Paper-wide results and their limitations: A median of roughly 60 of the top 100 tumor clones were detected in paired uninvolved adjacent lung, and approximately 28 of these tumor clones were also found among the top 100 clones of the paired uninvolved adjacent lung. Uninvolved tumor-adjacent lung showed the highest T cell clonality, higher than tumor, which suggests more focused antigenic responses in the uninvolved tumor-adjacent lung. Since the design was exploratory, TCR variables were selected using unadjusted p-values with no false-discovery rate correction. Higher blood T cell density associated with longer overall survival, while higher adjacent-lung clonality associated with shorter survival. Because multi-region tumor sequencing was not done, intratumor heterogeneity could not be ruled out.

The immunoSEQ Assay was used to sequence TCR beta CDR3 regions from DNA. On the study's bioinformatics: T cell density was computed as TCR beta template counts normalized to usable DNA estimated by amplifying housekeeping genes. Richness was estimated with the preseqR package, extrapolating to 400,000 templates for PBMC samples and 120,000 templates for tissue samples. Clonality was calculated as one minus Pielou's evenness. Tissue-enriched TCRs were identified through differential abundance testing performed on productive amino-acid clonotypes, with a minimum total count of 5 and an alpha of 0.1. The Jaccard Index and the Morisita Overlap Index were used to measure how much the repertoires overlapped between compartments. GLIPH grouped TCR beta CDR3s together with public tetramer-defined viral CDR3s, and a viral motif had to include at least three viral sequences and also show V-gene enrichment. TCRdb took over this immuneACCESS table, retaining in-frame rearrangements with V and J assigned. Such tables are incomplete; in checked studies, under half of the missing clones stem from an unresolved V gene, and the remainder is unexplained. For V, J and clone size, that table is used; D and trimming come from the DNA. This sample lists 20,000 to 30,000 clones; around 90% were detected once. The ten most abundant clones make up 3.5% to 5% of the sample.

At diagnosis, peripheral blood, uninvolved tumor-adjacent lung and tumor were collected and stored as a combination of fresh-frozen and FFPE material. For TCR repertoire profiling, blood samples were analyzed as peripheral blood mononuclear cells. The germline V gene (reference sequence) specifies SEHNR as CDR1 and FQNEAQ as CDR2. Its CDR3 holds 18 amino acids, cysteine through phenylalanine. The retained sequence is limited to the CDR3, 54 bases, with the frame set at the first base. Here V drops 1 base and J drops 2 bases, and the junction holds 12 bases not matched to any gene. Turning to this clone: Its antigen is still unknown. The sample holds no much larger clone one base away, and base qualities are not on file.

This chain is built from TRBV7-9 and TRBJ2-7, and TRBD2 aligns with 9 junction nucleotides. The receptor was derived from a female donor at least 60 years old with stage II squamous cell lung carcinoma. The specimen was peripheral blood, collected before any cancer treatment. The DNA sequence is TGTGCCAGCAGCTTAGACGGCCTTAGCGGGAGAGGGGCCTACGAGCAGTACTTC. It translates to CASSLDGLSGRGAYEQYF.